Presented here are 21 T cell receptor beta chains from one specimen sequenced in a study of T-cell reconstitution after alpha-beta-depleted transplantation in children (dated by TCRdb to between 2015 and 2016). Interpreted using the paper, the treatment or condition label stands for: allogeneic hematopoietic cell transplantation with graft depleted of TCRalphabeta T cells and CD19 B cells. The method was PCR. The instrument given in TCRdb is Illumina HiSeq 2500. TCR library preparation used molecular barcoding, with unique molecular identifiers applied to normalize quantification of the TCRbeta repertoire. TCRdb reworked the public reads: Q25 trimming with fastp, MiXCR clone assembly, productive beta chains retained. Rows with a matching CDR3 protein are joined into one entry that keeps the most common DNA and genes. The sample yields about 210,000 distinct CDR3 sequences; about a sixth were counted once. The ten largest clonotypes hold 43% of the sample.

Sequenced here: PBMCs, mostly from graft donor cells, sampled 360 days after TCRalphabeta/CD19-depleted stem cell transplant. The receptors come from a male patient between 2 and 10 years old who had a stem cell transplant for acute lymphoblastic leukemia, so the T cells may come from the graft donor.

The table lists this clonotype with a few counts. V gene TRBV15 combines with J gene TRBJ2-7; TRBD2 agrees at 9 bases. The germline V gene has CDR1 LNHNV and CDR2 YYDKDF (reference sequence). V lost 5 bases and J lost 2; bases outside the gene matches: 7. This CDR3 is built from 15 residues. The CDR3 here is CATSLGREGPYEQYF. The CDR3 DNA reads as TGTGCCACCAGCTTGGGGCGGGAGGGCCCCTACGAGCAGTACTTC.

The rearrangement links TRBV27 to TRBJ2-1, with D perhaps matching TRBD1 or TRBD2 (7 bases each). Germline V gene lookup returns CDR1 MNHEY and CDR2 SMNVEV (reference sequence). The CDR3 spans 15 residues. Trimming shortened V by 5 bases and J by 2 bases, and 13 bases separated the two germline ends. This CDR3 is CASSGEGAPYNEQFF. DNA of the CDR3: TGTGCCAGCAGTGGGGAGGGGGCCCCCTACAATGAGCAGTTCTTC.

The table lists this clonotype with many counts. A junction boundary mismatches the germline segment, possibly from a read error. The rearrangement links TRBV7-7 to TRBJ2-3; the D gene is possibly TRBD2 (6 bases). CDR1 SSHAT and CDR2 FNYEAQ come from the germline V gene (reference sequence). CDR3 length equals 15 residues. Here the CDR3 reads CASSIGTGTTDTQYF. The CDR3 DNA is TGTGCTAGCAGCATCGGGACTGGGACCACAGATACGCAGTATTTT.

The CDR3 region has the DNA TGTGCCAGCAGACGCACAGGGAGCGTTCATCAGCCCCAGCATTTT. Translating it yields CASRRTGSVHQPQHF. The genes are TRBV3-1 and TRBJ1-5, with D maybe TRBD1 (6 bases). Trimming took 6 bases from V and 5 from J, leaving 17 bases between them. CDR3 length: 15 residues. The germline gives CDR1 LGHDT, CDR2 YNNKEL (reference sequence).

The rearrangement joins TRBV7-8 to TRBJ2-3; 8 bases agree with TRBD2. In germline, CDR1 is SGHVS, CDR2 FQNEAQ. The CDR3 has 15 amino acids. After removal of 2 bases from V and 3 bases from J, the junction contained 4 bases not matched to a gene. The CDR3 coding sequence is TGTGCCAGCAGCTTATTACTAGCGGAAACAGATACGCAGTATTTT. Its translation: CASSLLLAETDTQYF.

This clonotype has only a few counts. The chain carries TRBV7-8 and TRBJ2-1, with 8 bases identical to TRBD2. The CDR3 is made up of 15 amino acids. Germline V gene sequence: CDR1 SGHVS, CDR2 FQNEAQ. The V and J ends lost 1 base and 6 bases, in that order; junction bases with no gene match: 5. CDR3 in amino acids: CASSLGAGVGNEQFF. The CDR3 region has the DNA TGTGCCAGCAGCTTAGGAGCGGGAGTTGGCAATGAGCAGTTCTTC.

This clonotype was recorded at least ten times. The rearrangement uses TRBV5-1 and TRBJ2-1; weak D call: TRBD2 (6 bases). With 3 bases removed from V and 4 bases from J, the gap between germline ends came to 17 bases. The CDR3 runs to 16 residues. Germline CDR1 is SGHRS and CDR2 is YFSETQ. For the CDR3, the DNA is TGCGCCAGCAGCTCCCTGACACGGGGGTCTTACAATGAGCAGTTCTTC. Translating it yields CASSSLTRGSYNEQFF.

This clonotype was observed a handful of times. The rearrangement links TRBV10-3 to TRBJ1-6, with TRBD1 identical over 7 bases. V lost 6 bases and J lost 9; bases outside the gene matches: 8. There are 14 residues in the CDR3. Germline V lookup: CDR1 ENHRY, CDR2 SYGVKD. The CDR3 DNA reads as TGTGCCATCAGCCCCACAGGGGAAACTTCACCCCTCCACTTT. It is translated as CAISPTGETSPLHF.

There are a few counts of this clonotype. The CDR3 DNA follows: TGCAGTTCCACCTCAGCGGGATCCGAGCAGTACTTC. It yields the protein CSSTSAGSEQYF. This chain uses TRBV29-1 with TRBJ2-7, with 7 bases identical to TRBD2. Germline values: CDR1 SQVTM, CDR2 ANQGSEA. CDR3 length equals 12 residues.

This chain connects TRBV24-1 to TRBJ2-3, with D perhaps matching TRBD1 or TRBD2 (5 bases each). Per germline, CDR1 KGHDR and CDR2 SFDVKD. Trimming cost V 3 bases and J 3 bases, with 12 bases left between them. The CDR3 has 15 residues. The CDR3 DNA follows: TGTGCCACCAGTGATGAGAGGGGTGCGACAGATACGCAGTATTTT. Its protein is CATSDERGATDTQYF.

The chain combines TRBV7-2 with TRBJ2-7; D ambiguous. V was trimmed by 2 bases and J by 4 bases, leaving 15 bases between them. CDR1 and CDR2 (germline): SGHTA, FQGNSA. This CDR3 region has 15 residues. Here the CDR3 DNA reads TGTGCCAGCAGCTTACGGCCCATCTGGCTTTACGAGCAGTACTTC. This codes for CASSLRPIWLYEQYF.

This clonotype was seen at least ten times. The chain combines TRBV4-1 with TRBJ1-5, with D possibly being TRBD1 (6 bases). Germline V CDR1 and CDR2: MGHRA, YSYEKL. With 0 bases removed from V and 7 bases from J, the gap between germline ends came to 13 bases. CDR3 length: 15 amino acids. The chain's CDR3 is CASSQDPGGTQPQHF. CDR3 sequence (DNA): TGCGCCAGCAGCCAAGATCCTGGGGGCACGCAGCCCCAGCATTTT.

J is TRBJ2-1 and V is TRBV11-3; D not resolved. Germline V gene sequence: CDR1 SGHNT, CDR2 YENEEA. This CDR3 spans 12 amino acids. Trimming pared 1 base from V and 8 bases from J, leaving 6 bases between. The DNA of the CDR3 is TGTGCCAGCAGCTTAGTTTCCCATGAGCAGTTCTTC. Translating it yields CASSLVSHEQFF.

This clonotype was counted a few times. The CDR3 nucleotides are TGCAGTGCTAGGAACGGACAGGACGAGCAGTACTTC. Translated, it gives CSARNGQDEQYF. The chain employs TRBV20-1 and TRBJ2-7; 7 bases agree with TRBD1. Germline assignment: CDR1 DFQATT and CDR2 SNEGSKA (reference sequence). This CDR3 region has 12 residues. V gave up 3 bases and J gave up 5 bases; unmatched junction bases: 4.

This clonotype was seen only a few times. This chain links TRBV20-1 with TRBJ2-5; 8 nucleotides match TRBD1. The V gene's germline CDR1 is DFQATT and CDR2 SNEGSKA (reference sequence). With 6 bases clipped from V and 5 bases from J, the junction kept 11 bases outside the gene matches. CDR3 size: 14 residues. In DNA form, the CDR3 reads TGCAGTGCCACTTCGACAGGGGCACGGGAGACCCAGTACTTC. This gives the protein CSATSTGARETQYF.

This chain uses TRBV29-1 with TRBJ2-2, with 7 positions matching TRBD1. V shed 6 bases, J shed 1 base, and the junction held 5 bases outside the gene matches. The germline CDR1 and CDR2 sequences are SQVTM and ANQGSEA. This CDR3 comprises 14 residues. CDR3: CSVPDRVNTGELFF. CDR3 sequence (DNA): TGCAGCGTACCCGACAGGGTGAACACCGGGGAGCTGTTTTTT.

The chain employs TRBV15 and TRBJ2-6; 8 positions agree with TRBD1. CDR3 length equals 19 residues. The V gene's germline CDR1 is LNHNV and CDR2 YYDKDF (reference sequence). Trimming cost V 0 bases and J 1 base; bases outside gene matches: 8. The CDR3 spells CATSRETGELPSGANVLTF. CDR3 in DNA: TGTGCCACCAGCAGAGAGACAGGGGAGCTACCATCTGGGGCCAACGTCCTGACTTTC.

The rearrangement uses TRBV2 and TRBJ2-3; possibly TRBD2 for D (9 bases). Germline V gene sequence: CDR1 SNHLY, CDR2 FYNNEI. Trimming cost V 4 bases and J 3 bases, with 29 bases left between them. The CDR3 spans 20 residues. For the CDR3, the DNA is TGTGCCAGCAGTGTACAAACAGGGGGGTACGGTAGCGGGAGTACAGATACGCAGTATTTT. Translating gives CASSVQTGGYGSGSTDTQYF.

The chain couples TRBV7-6 to TRBJ1-5; TRBD1 matches 9 bases. Germline-derived CDR1 and CDR2 are SGHVS and FNYEAQ. CDR3 size: 14 residues. V shed 5 bases and J 7 bases; nucleotides not matched to a gene: 6. In nucleotides, the CDR3 is TGTGCCAGCAGCCCCGGGACAGGGAACCAGCCCCAGCATTTT. As protein: CASSPGTGNQPQHF.

This clonotype has more than one count but fewer than ten. The chain links TRBV7-9 to TRBJ1-1; a weak D match, TRBD1 (5 bases). CDR3 size: 17 residues. V gave up 5 bases and J gave up 0 bases, with 19 bases separating them. Per germline, CDR1 SEHNR and CDR2 FQNEAQ (reference sequence). This chain's CDR3 is CASSLQGGLGMNTEAFF. CDR3 in DNA: TGTGCCAGCAGCCTCCAGGGAGGGTTAGGGATGAACACTGAAGCTTTCTTT.

At least ten counts were recorded for this clonotype. The rearrangement uses TRBV20-1 and TRBJ1-1; D call uncertain. V was cut by 1 base and J by 6 bases, with 12 bases left in between. CDR3 length equals 13 residues. CDR1 is DFQATT and CDR2 is SNEGSKA in the germline V gene (reference sequence). The CDR3 coding sequence is TGCAGTGCTAGAGGGTCTCCGGGATCTGAAGCTTTCTTT. Translation gives CSARGSPGSEAFF.